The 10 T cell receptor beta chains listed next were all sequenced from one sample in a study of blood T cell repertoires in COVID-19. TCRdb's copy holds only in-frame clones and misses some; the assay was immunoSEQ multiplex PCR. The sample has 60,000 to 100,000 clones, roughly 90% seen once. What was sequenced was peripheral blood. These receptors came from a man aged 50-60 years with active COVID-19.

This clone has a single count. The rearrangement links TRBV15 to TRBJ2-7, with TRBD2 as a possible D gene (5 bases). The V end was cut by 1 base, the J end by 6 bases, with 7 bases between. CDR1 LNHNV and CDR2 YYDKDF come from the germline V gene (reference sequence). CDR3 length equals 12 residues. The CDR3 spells CATSRVSGEQYF. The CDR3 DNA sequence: TGTGCCACCAGCAGAGTCAGCGGCGAGCAGTACTTC.

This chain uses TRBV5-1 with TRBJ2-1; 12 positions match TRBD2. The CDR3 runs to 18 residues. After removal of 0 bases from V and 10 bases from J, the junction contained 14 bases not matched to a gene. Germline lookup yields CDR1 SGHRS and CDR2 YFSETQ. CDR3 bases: TGCGCCAGCAGCTTGGCAGCTTTATCACTAGCGGGGGGTGCCGAGCAGTTCTTC. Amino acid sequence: CASSLAALSLAGGAEQFF.

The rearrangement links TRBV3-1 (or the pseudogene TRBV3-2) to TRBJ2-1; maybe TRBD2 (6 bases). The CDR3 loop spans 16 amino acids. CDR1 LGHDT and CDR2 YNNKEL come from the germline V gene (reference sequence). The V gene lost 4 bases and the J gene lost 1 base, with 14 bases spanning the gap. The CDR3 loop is CASSPDVGRSYNEQFF. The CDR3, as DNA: TGTGCCAGCAGCCCAGATGTGGGGAGGTCCTACAATGAGCAGTTCTTC.

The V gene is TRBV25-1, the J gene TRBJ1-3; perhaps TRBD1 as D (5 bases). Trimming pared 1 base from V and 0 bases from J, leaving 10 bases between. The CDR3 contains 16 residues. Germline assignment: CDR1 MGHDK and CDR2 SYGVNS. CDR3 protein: CASSESGTISGNTIYF. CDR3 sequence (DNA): TGTGCCAGCAGTGAATCTGGGACTATCTCTGGAAACACCATATATTTT.

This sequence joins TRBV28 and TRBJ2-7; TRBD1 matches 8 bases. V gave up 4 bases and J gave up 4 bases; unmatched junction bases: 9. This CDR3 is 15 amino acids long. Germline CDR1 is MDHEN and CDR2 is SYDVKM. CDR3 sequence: CASSSPPYRGYEQYF. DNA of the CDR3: TGTGCCAGCAGTTCACCCCCCTACAGGGGGTACGAGCAGTACTTC.

CDR3 nucleotides: TGTGCCAGCGTCGCTCAGGGTTTCCTCTATGGCTACACCTTC. Its translation is CASVAQGFLYGYTF. V and J are TRBV6-5 and TRBJ1-2; possible D gene TRBD1, 5 bases. The CDR3 extends over 14 amino acids. The V gene lost 8 bases and the J gene lost 4 bases, with 17 bases spanning the gap. The germline CDR1 and CDR2 sequences are MNHEY and SVGAGI.

CDR3 nucleotide sequence: TGTGCCAGCAGCCCACTCAGGCAACCTGCCTACGAGCAGTACTTC. Protein sequence: CASSPLRQPAYEQYF. This rearrangement joins TRBV7-8 to TRBJ2-7; the D is unclear. Germline V lookup: CDR1 SGHVS, CDR2 FQNEAQ. V was trimmed by 5 bases and J by 2 bases, leaving 16 bases between them. The CDR3 loop spans 15 amino acids.

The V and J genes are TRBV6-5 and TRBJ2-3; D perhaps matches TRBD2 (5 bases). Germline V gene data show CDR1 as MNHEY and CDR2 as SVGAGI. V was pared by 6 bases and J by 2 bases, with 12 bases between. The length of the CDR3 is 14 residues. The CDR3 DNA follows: TGTGCCAGCAGATCGAGCGGAACCACAGATACGCAGTATTTT. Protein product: CASRSSGTTDTQYF.

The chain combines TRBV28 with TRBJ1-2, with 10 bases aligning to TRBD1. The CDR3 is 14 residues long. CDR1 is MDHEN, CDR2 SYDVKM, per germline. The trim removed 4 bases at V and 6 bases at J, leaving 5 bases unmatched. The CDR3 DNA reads TGTGCCAGCAGTTCCGGGACAGGGGTAAATGGCTACACCTTC. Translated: CASSSGTGVNGYTF.

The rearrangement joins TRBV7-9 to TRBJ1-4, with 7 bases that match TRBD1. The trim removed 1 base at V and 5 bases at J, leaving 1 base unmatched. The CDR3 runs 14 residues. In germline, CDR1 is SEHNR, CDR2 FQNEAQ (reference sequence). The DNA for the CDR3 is TGTGCCAGCAGCTTAGAGGGGGCCAATGAAAAACTGTTTTTT. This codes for CASSLEGANEKLFF.